Listed here are 8 T cell receptor beta chains from one sample, sequenced in a study of cytomegalovirus exposure and HLA in healthy donors. PCR primers comprised 60 Vbeta and 13 Jbeta primers. Assay: immunoSEQ multiplex PCR; the TCRdb copy retains only in-frame clones and omits some. The sample holds around 170,000 clones, approximately 78% seen once. The sequencing input was PBMCs. Source of these receptors: a woman younger than 30 in good health and CMV-seronegative.

In its sample, this clone was seen a few times. The genes are TRBV2 and TRBJ2-3; the D gene is possibly TRBD1 (5 bases). The CDR3 is made up of 15 amino acids. The V end was cut by 6 bases, the J end by 2 bases, with 15 bases between. Per germline, CDR1 SNHLY and CDR2 FYNNEI. This chain's CDR3 is CASRGQGISTDTQYF. The CDR3 DNA reads TGTGCCAGCAGGGGGCAGGGAATCTCCACAGATACGCAGTATTTT. The complete variable domain, with remaining parts taken from reference TRBV2 and TRBJ2-3, reads EPEVTQTPSHQVTQMGQEVILRCVPISNHLYFYWYRQILGQKVEFLVSFYNNEISEKSEIFDDQFSVERPDGSNFTLKIRSTKLEDSAMYFCASRGQGISTDTQYFGPGTRLTVL.

In its sample, this clone was seen a few times. The chain links TRBV5-6 to TRBJ2-1, with TRBD2 matching 7 bases. Per the germline V gene, CDR1 is SGHDT and CDR2 is YYEEEE. The CDR3 contains 15 residues. The V gene end was trimmed by 3 bases and the J gene end by 9 bases; junction bases not matched to a gene: 12. The CDR3 is CASSSTSVGATEQFF. The CDR3 nucleotides are TGTGCCAGCAGCTCAACTAGCGTCGGGGCCACTGAGCAGTTCTTC.

Written as DNA, the CDR3 is TGTGCCACCAGCAGCGGGACAGGGGGCTGCGGCTACACCTTC. It is translated as CATSSGTGGCGYTF. The chain recombines TRBV15 with TRBJ1-2, with 12 bases lining up with TRBD1. V trimming: 3 bases; J trimming: 8 bases; junction bases outside the gene matches: 4. The CDR3 is 14 amino acids. Germline CDR1 reads LNHNV; CDR2 reads YYDKDF (reference sequence).

The CDR3 DNA is TGTGCCAGCAGCTCTACCCTAGCGGGGTCGAGCGCAGATACGCAGTATTTT. Translated, it gives CASSSTLAGSSADTQYF. This sequence joins TRBV7-9 and TRBJ2-3, with TRBD2 identical over 9 bases. CDR3 length equals 17 residues. Germline V gene data show CDR1 as SEHNR and CDR2 as FQNEAQ (reference sequence). J lost 4 bases, V lost 4 bases, and 12 bases had no gene match. Complete variable domain (other parts from reference TRBV7-9 and TRBJ2-3): DTGVSQNPRHKITKRGQNVTFRCDPISEHNRLYWYRQTLGQGPEFLTYFQNEAQLEKSRLLSDRFSAERPKGSFSTLEIQRTEQGDSAMYLCASSSTLAGSSADTQYFGPGTRLTVL.

V gene TRBV7-9 combines with J gene TRBJ1-4, with TRBD1 identical over 7 bases. With 6 bases clipped from V and 0 bases from J, the junction kept 7 bases outside the gene matches. The CDR3 has 16 amino acids. The V gene's germline CDR1 is SEHNR and CDR2 FQNEAQ (reference sequence). CDR3 nucleotides: TGTGCCAGCAGGCACACAGGGGATGCAACTAATGAAAAACTGTTTTTT. It encodes CASRHTGDATNEKLFF.

The rearrangement joins TRBV7-8 to TRBJ2-3; 9 bases align to TRBD2. The V segment lost 5 bases and the J segment 0 bases; nucleotides outside the gene matches: 6. There are 16 residues in the CDR3. Germline lookup yields CDR1 SGHVS and CDR2 FQNEAQ. CDR3 region: CASSPPRGGSTDTQYF. The CDR3, as DNA: TGTGCCAGCAGCCCCCCGCGGGGGGGGAGCACAGATACGCAGTATTTT.

The chain carries TRBV19 and TRBJ2-1; TRBD2 agrees at 10 bases. CDR1 LNHDA and CDR2 SQIVND come from the germline V gene (reference sequence). CDR3 size: 15 residues. Trimming took 3 bases from V and 5 from J; bases not matched to a gene: 4. In DNA form, the CDR3 reads TGTGCCAGTAGTATGGGACTAGCGAGTAACAATGAGCAGTTCTTC. Protein product: CASSMGLASNNEQFF. Full variable domain (outside the CDR3, taken from reference TRBV19 and TRBJ2-1): DGGITQSPKYLFRKEGQNVTLSCEQNLNHDAMYWYRQDPGQGLRLIYYSQIVNDFQKGDIAEGYSVSREKKESFPLTVTSAQKNPTAFYLCASSMGLASNNEQFFGPGTRLTVL.

The rearrangement joins TRBV6-1 to TRBJ2-1; 9 bases fit TRBD1. The CDR3 length is 20 residues. V trimming: 4 bases; J trimming: 11 bases; junction bases outside the gene matches: 27. Germline CDR1 and CDR2: MNHNS and SASEGT. The CDR3 sequence is CASSANQGQGPRSLPRQQFF. The CDR3 DNA reads TGTGCCAGCAGTGCAAACCAGGGACAGGGACCCCGGAGCTTGCCCCGCCAGCAGTTCTTC.